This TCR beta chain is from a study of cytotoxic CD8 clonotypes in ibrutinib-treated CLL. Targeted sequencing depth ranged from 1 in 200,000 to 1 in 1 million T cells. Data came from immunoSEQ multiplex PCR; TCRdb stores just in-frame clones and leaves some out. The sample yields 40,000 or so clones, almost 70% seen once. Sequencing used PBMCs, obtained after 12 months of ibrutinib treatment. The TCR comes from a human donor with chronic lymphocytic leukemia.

CDR3 loop: CASSPALAVLQETQYF. CDR3 coding DNA: TGTGCCAGCAGCCCTGCTCTAGCGGTTCTCCAAGAGACCCAGTACTTC. The rearrangement joins TRBV5-6 to TRBJ2-5; 7 bases line up with TRBD2. The J segment lost 1 base and the V segment lost 4 bases, leaving 10 bases of the junction unmatched. The germline V gene has CDR1 SGHDT and CDR2 YYEEEE. The CDR3 is 16 amino acids. Using reference TRBV5-6 and TRBJ2-5 for the parts outside the CDR3, the full variable domain is DAGVTQSPTHLIKTRGQQVTLRCSPKSGHDTVSWYQQALGQGPQFIFQYYEEEERQRGNFPDRFSGHQFPNYSSELNVNALLLGDSALYLCASSPALAVLQETQYFGPGTRLLVL.